These 10 T cell receptor beta chains were sequenced from one sample in a study of T-cell memory formation after mild COVID-19. TCRdb itself ran the 5' RACE reads through MiXCR, one entry per CDR3 protein. The data contain 13,000 or so distinct CDR3 sequences, 9.5% to 15% of them seen just once; the ten biggest clones take up about 45%. Source material: PBMCs or a T cell subset sorted from them (not recorded which). The receptor set was obtained from an adult woman who had mild COVID-19 (a few samples of this study predate the infection). Cell type and time point are not known.

The sample holds many counts of this clonotype. The chain couples TRBV6-6 to TRBJ2-5; D gene unclear. Trimming stripped 0 bases from V and 2 bases from J, with 10 bases between. Germline V lookup: CDR1 MNHNY, CDR2 SVGAGI (reference sequence). CDR3 length equals 15 residues. The CDR3 loop is CASSYSEKEQETQYF. The DNA of the CDR3 is TGTGCCAGCAGTTACTCAGAGAAGGAACAAGAGACCCAGTACTTC.

This clonotype was picked up one time. This chain joins TRBV12-5 and TRBJ1-2; possible D gene TRBD1, 5 bases. Trimming removed 7 bases at V and 4 bases at J, with 13 bases between. Germline assignment: CDR1 LGHNT and CDR2 FRNRAP. This CDR3 has 13 residues. DNA of the CDR3: TGTGCTAGTGCGACCTGGAGGGGCTATGGCTACACCTTC. As protein: CASATWRGYGYTF.

Ten or more counts support this clonotype. The gene calls are TRBV20-1 and TRBJ1-1, with D perhaps matching TRBD1 (6 bases). V was cut by 4 bases and J by 6 bases, with 21 bases left in between. The CDR3 contains 15 residues. Germline V gene data show CDR1 as DFQATT and CDR2 as SNEGSKA (reference sequence). The CDR3 bases are TGCAGTGCTAAGGGACCGGGACAAGGGCCACCTGAAGCTTTCTTT. It is translated as CSAKGPGQGPPEAFF.

This clonotype was recorded at least ten times. This chain links TRBV2 with TRBJ2-1; 14 bases line up with TRBD2. J was trimmed by 3 bases and V by 7 bases; bases with no gene match: 5. The CDR3 is 16 amino acids. Germline V gives CDR1 SNHLY, CDR2 FYNNEI. The CDR3 protein is CASTGLAGVHYNEQFF. The CDR3 nucleotides are TGTGCCAGCACGGGACTAGCGGGAGTTCACTACAATGAGCAGTTCTTC.

This clonotype was recorded at least ten times. The chain carries TRBV7-9 and TRBJ2-1, with TRBD2 matching over 9 bases. The V gene's germline CDR1 is SEHNR and CDR2 FQNEAQ (reference sequence). The CDR3 has 16 residues. Losses at the gene ends were 4 bases for V and 1 base for J; bases not matched to a gene: 5. The CDR3 bases are TGTGCCAGCAGCTCGGCGAGCGGGAGGTCCTACAATGAGCAGTTCTTC. Translated: CASSSASGRSYNEQFF.

This clonotype was recorded many times. V is TRBV12-3 or TRBV12-4 and J is TRBJ2-5; either TRBD1 or TRBD2 may fit D (5 bases each). CDR3 size: 14 residues. The ends were cut back, 5 bases at V and 1 base at J, with 11 bases in the middle. The CDR3 is CASSPGAPQETQYF. CDR3 DNA sequence: TGTGCCAGCAGTCCCGGGGCGCCCCAAGAGACCCAGTACTTC.

This chain links TRBV7-9 with TRBJ1-1; D uncertain. Germline-derived CDR1 and CDR2 are SEHNR and FQNEAQ (reference sequence). The CDR3 covers 13 residues. Deletions cut 1 base from V and 5 bases from J, with 8 bases between. CDR3 sequence: CASSLEGWTEAFF. In DNA, the CDR3 is TGTGCCAGCAGCTTAGAAGGGTGGACTGAAGCTTTCTTT.

Many counts were recorded for this clonotype. This chain joins TRBV10-3 and TRBJ2-7; 7 bases map to TRBD1. The junction had 6 bases not matched to a gene; V was cut back by 0 bases and J by 4 bases. The CDR3 loop spans 15 amino acids. Germline loops: CDR1 ENHRY, CDR2 SYGVKD. The CDR3 DNA follows: TGTGCCATCAGTGAGTCACGGGGACAGCCTTACGAGCAGTACTTC. Amino acids: CAISESRGQPYEQYF.

This clonotype was detected ten times or more. The rearrangement joins TRBV12-3 or TRBV12-4 to TRBJ2-3, with 13 bases aligning to TRBD2. The CDR3 length is 15 residues. After removal of 6 bases from V and 7 bases from J, the junction contained 7 bases not matched to a gene. CDR3 coding DNA: TGTGCCAGCAGCCGGACTAGCGGGAGTATGAATACGCAGTATTTT. Protein: CASSRTSGSMNTQYF.

The sample holds many counts of this clonotype. This sequence joins TRBV25-1 and TRBJ2-5, with a possible D match to TRBD1 (5 bases). Germline CDR1 reads MGHDK; CDR2 reads SYGVNS. V lost 3 bases, J lost 3 bases, and 17 bases lay in between. There are 16 residues in the CDR3. CDR3 DNA sequence: TGTGCCAGCAGTGATGGACGAGGCTACAGGAAAGAGACCCAGTACTTC. Encoded protein: CASSDGRGYRKETQYF. Based on the CDR3 plus reference TRBV25-1 and TRBJ2-5, the full variable domain is EADIYQTPRYLVIGTGKKITLECSQTMGHDKMYWYQQDPGMELHLIHYSYGVNSTEKGDLSSESTVSRIRTEHFPLTLESARPSHTSQYLCASSDGRGYRKETQYFGPGTRLLVL.